The present T cell receptor beta chain was sequenced within a study of blood T cell repertoires in COVID-19. Sequencing was performed with immunoSEQ multiplex PCR; in TCRdb, only in-frame clones are kept and a portion is missing. The sample lists about 87,000 clones, under 85% occurring once. In germline, CDR1 is LNHDA, CDR2 SQIVND (reference sequence). CDR3 length equals 15 residues. V was clipped by 4 bases and J by 1 base, with 10 bases between them. The sequenced sample was peripheral blood. This TCR came from a woman aged 70 to 79 with acute or convalescent COVID-19. The V call is TRBV19, the J call TRBJ1-4, with D unresolved. CDR3 in amino acids: CASSRPGRTNEKLFF. The CDR3 DNA follows: TGTGCCAGTAGTAGGCCAGGCCGAACTAATGAAAAACTGTTTTTT.